This T cell receptor (beta chain) was observed in a study of shared clonotypes between healthy human individuals. Trimming shortened V by 7 bases and J by 2 bases, and 11 bases separated the two germline ends. CDR1 is SGHAT and CDR2 is FQNNGV in the germline V gene. The CDR3 has 13 amino acids. TCRdb keeps only in-frame clones here, not all; method: immunoSEQ multiplex PCR. Of over a million clones in the sample, roughly 96% were seen once. The sequencing input was naive CD4+ T cells sorted from blood. As to subset: CD45RA+ positively selected. The clonotype comes from a man aged 25-45 years in good health. The genes are TRBV11-2 and TRBJ1-1; unclear D gene. DNA of the CDR3: TGTGCCAGCACCCCTCCTCGAAACACTGAAGCTTTCTTT. This gives the protein CASTPPRNTEAFF.